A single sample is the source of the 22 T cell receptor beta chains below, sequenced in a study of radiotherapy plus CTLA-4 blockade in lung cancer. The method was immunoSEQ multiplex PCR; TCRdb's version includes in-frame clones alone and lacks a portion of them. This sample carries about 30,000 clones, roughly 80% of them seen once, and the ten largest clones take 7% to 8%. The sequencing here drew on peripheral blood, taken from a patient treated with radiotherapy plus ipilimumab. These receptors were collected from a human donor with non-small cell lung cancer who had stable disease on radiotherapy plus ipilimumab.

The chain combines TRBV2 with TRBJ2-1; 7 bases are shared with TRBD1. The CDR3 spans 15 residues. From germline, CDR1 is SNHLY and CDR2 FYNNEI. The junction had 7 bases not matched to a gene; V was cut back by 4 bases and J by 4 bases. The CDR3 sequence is CASSGQGLEYNEQFF. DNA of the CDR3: TGTGCCAGCAGTGGACAGGGCCTGGAGTACAATGAGCAGTTCTTC.

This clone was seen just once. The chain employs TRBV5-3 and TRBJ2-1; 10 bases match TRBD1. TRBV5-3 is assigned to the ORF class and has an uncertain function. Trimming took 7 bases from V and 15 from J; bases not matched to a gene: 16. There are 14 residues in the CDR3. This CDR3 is CARLKGQGLFSAFF. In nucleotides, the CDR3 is TGTGCCAGACTTAAGGGACAGGGGTTGTTTAGTGCGTTCTTC.

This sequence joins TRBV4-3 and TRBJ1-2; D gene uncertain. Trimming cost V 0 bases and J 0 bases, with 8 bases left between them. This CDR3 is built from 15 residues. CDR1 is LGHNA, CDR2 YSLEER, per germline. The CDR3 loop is CASSQDPGPNYGYTF. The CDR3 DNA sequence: TGCGCCAGCAGCCAAGATCCAGGCCCTAACTATGGCTACACCTTC.

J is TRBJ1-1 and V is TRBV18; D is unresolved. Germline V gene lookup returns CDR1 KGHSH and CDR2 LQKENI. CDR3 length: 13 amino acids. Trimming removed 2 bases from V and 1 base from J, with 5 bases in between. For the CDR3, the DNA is TGTGCCAGCTCACCAAAAGCGAACACTGAAGCTTTCTTT. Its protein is CASSPKANTEAFF.

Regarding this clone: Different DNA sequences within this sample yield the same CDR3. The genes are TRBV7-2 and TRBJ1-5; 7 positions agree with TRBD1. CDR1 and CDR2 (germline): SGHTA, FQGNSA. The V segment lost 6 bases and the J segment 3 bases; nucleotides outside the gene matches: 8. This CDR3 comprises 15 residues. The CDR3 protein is CASRPRTGVNQPQHF. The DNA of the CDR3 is TGTGCCAGCAGGCCTAGGACAGGAGTCAATCAGCCCCAGCATTTT.

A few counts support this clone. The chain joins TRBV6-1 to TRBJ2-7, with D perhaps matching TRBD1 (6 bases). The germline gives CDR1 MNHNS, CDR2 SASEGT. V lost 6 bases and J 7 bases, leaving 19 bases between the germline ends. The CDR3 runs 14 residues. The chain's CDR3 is CASRRDIRSSEQYV. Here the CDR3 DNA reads TGTGCCAGCAGAAGGGACATCAGGAGTTCGGAGCAGTACGTC.

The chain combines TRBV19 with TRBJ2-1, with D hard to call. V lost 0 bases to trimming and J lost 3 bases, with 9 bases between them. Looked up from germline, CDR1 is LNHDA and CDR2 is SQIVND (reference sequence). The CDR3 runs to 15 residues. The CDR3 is CASSIEARRYNEQFF. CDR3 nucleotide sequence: TGTGCCAGTAGTATAGAAGCACGGCGCTACAATGAGCAGTTCTTC.

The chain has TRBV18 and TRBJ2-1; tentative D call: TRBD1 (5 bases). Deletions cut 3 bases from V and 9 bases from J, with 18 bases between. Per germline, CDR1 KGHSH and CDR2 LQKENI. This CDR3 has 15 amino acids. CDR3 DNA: TGTGCCAGCTCACCTCTGGACACTCCTTGGAGTGAGCAGTTCTTC. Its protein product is CASSPLDTPWSEQFF.

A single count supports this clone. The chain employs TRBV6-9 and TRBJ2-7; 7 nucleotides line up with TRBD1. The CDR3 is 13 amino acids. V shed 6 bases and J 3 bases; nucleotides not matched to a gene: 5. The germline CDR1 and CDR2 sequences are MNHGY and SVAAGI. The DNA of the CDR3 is TGTGCCAGCAGACAGGGGAAAAGCTACGAGCAGTACTTC. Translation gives CASRQGKSYEQYF.

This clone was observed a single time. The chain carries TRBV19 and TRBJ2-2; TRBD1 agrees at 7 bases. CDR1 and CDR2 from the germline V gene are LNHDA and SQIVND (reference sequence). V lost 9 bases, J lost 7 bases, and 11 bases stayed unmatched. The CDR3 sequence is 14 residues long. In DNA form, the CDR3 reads TGTGCCAGCAGACAGGGAGACGTGAACGGGGAGCTGTTTTTT. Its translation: CASRQGDVNGELFF. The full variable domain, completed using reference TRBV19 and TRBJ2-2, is DGGITQSPKYLFRKEGQNVTLSCEQNLNHDAMYWYRQDPGQGLRLIYYSQIVNDFQKGDIAEGYSVSREKKESFPLTVTSAQKNPTAFYLCASRQGDVNGELFFGEGSRLTVL.

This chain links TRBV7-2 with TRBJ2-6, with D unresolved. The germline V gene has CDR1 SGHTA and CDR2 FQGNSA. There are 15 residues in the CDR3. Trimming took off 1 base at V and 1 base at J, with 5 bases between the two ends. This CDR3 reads CASSLVISGANVLTF. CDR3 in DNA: TGTGCCAGCAGCTTAGTGATTTCTGGGGCCAACGTCCTGACTTTC.

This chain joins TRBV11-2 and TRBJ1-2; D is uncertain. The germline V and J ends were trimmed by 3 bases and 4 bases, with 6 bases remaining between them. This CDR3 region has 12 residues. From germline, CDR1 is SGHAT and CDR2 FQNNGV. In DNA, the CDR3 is TGTGCCAGCAGCTTGGACTCCTATGGCTACACCTTC. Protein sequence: CASSLDSYGYTF.

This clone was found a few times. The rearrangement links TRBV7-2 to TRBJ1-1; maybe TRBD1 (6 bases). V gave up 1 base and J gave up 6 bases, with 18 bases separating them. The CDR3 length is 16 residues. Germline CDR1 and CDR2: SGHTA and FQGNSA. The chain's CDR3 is CASSLENTGRGSEAFF. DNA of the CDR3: TGTGCCAGCAGCTTAGAGAACACAGGGAGGGGGTCTGAAGCTTTCTTT.

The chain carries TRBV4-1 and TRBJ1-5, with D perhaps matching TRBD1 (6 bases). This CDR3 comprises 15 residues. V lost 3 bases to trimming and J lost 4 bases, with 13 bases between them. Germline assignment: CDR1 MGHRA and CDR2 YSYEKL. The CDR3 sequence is CASSHAGTINQPQHF. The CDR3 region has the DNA TGCGCCAGCAGCCATGCCGGGACAATTAATCAGCCCCAGCATTTT.

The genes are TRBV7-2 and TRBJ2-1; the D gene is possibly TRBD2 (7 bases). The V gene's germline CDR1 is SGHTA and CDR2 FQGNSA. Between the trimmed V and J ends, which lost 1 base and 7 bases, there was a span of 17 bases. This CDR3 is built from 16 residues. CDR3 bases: TGTGCCAGCAGCTTAGTGTGGGGGGGCCTTAGTAATGAGCAGTTCTTC. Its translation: CASSLVWGGLSNEQFF.

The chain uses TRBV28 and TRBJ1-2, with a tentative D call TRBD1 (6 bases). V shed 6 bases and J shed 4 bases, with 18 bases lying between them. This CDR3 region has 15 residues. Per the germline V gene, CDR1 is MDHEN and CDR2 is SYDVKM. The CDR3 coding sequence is TGTGCCAGCAGAACTACCGGAGGGGGGTTCTATGGCTACACCTTC. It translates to CASRTTGGGFYGYTF.

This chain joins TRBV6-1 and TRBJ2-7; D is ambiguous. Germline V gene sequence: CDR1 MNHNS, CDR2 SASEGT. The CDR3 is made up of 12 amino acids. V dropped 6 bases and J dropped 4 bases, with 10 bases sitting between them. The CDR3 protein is CASRQFVYEQYV. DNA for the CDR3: TGTGCCAGCAGACAGTTTGTGTACGAGCAGTACGTC.

The CDR3 protein is CASRLSREGKVEQFF. The CDR3 nucleotides are TGTGCCAGCAGACTCTCCCGGGAGGGGAAGGTGGAGCAGTTCTTC. V gene TRBV7-8 combines with J gene TRBJ2-1; TRBD2 matches at 8 bases. The CDR3 consists of 15 residues. The V segment lost 6 bases and the J segment 10 bases; nucleotides outside the gene matches: 14. Looked up from germline, CDR1 is SGHVS and CDR2 is FQNEAQ. Using reference TRBV7-8 and TRBJ2-1 for the parts outside the CDR3, the full variable domain is GAGVSQSPRYKVAKRGQDVALRCDPISGHVSLFWYQQALGQGPEFLTYFQNEAQLDKSGLPSDRFFAERPEGSVSTLKIQRTQQEDSAVYLCASRLSREGKVEQFFGPGTRLTVL.

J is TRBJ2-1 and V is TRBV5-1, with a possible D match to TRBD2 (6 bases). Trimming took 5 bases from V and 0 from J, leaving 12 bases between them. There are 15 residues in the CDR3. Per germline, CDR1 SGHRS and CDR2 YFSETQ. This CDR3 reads CASSLVADSYNEQFF. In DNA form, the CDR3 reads TGCGCCAGCAGTTTAGTAGCGGACTCCTACAATGAGCAGTTCTTC.

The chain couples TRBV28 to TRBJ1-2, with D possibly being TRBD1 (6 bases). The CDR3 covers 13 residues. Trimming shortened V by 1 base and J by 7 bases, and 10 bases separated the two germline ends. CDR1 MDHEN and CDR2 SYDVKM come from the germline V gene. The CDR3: CASSLLGGLGYTF. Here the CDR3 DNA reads TGTGCCAGCAGTTTATTAGGGGGGCTTGGCTACACCTTC.

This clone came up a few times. CDR3 nucleotide sequence: TGTGCCAGCAGGGTGGCAGGTCTTAGCAATGAGCAGTTCTTC. Protein product: CASRVAGLSNEQFF. The chain uses TRBV7-8 and TRBJ2-1; D ambiguous. V lost 6 bases and J lost 6, with 15 bases in between. The germline V gene has CDR1 SGHVS and CDR2 FQNEAQ. The CDR3 spans 14 residues.

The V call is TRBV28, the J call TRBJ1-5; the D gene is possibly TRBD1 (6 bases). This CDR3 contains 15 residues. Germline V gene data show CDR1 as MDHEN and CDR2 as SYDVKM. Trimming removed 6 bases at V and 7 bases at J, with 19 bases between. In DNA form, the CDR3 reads TGTGCCAGCAGCCTACCCCTCAGGGGCAGGCAGCCCCAGCATTTT. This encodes CASSLPLRGRQPQHF.